These T cell receptor beta chains were read from a single sample in a study of identical twins. TCRdb re-called the 5' RACE reads through MiXCR, storing one row per CDR3 protein. The table lists hundreds of thousands of distinct CDR3 sequences, less than 25% of them singletons, with about 2.7% in the top ten. In addition, the sample was reused for a study of T cells expressing NK-cell markers.

The sample consisted of CD4+ T cells sorted from blood. The receptors derive from a woman aged 18-30 years in good health. Both conserved end residues are part of each CDR3. D genes are given only for firm matches. Clone size appears in some rows only: once, few, many, or a class for an expanded clone.

V	size	D	J	CDR3	DNA
TRBV20-1	few	.	TRBJ1-2	CSVSHGNYGYTF	TGCAGTGTCAGTCACGGAAACTATGGCTACACCTTC
TRBV6-1	few	.	TRBJ2-6	CASSGFYTGANVLTF	TGTGCCAGCAGTGGGTTCTACACAGGGGCCAACGTCCTGACTTTC
TRBV12-3/TRBV12-4	few	.	TRBJ2-3	CASSLALGPDDTQYF	TGTGCCAGCAGTTTAGCGCTCGGACCAGATGATACGCAGTATTTT
TRBV6-2/TRBV6-3	.	.	TRBJ2-7	CASRTGWDEQYF	TGTGCCAGCAGAACAGGCTGGGACGAGCAGTACTTC
TRBV12-3/TRBV12-4	.	.	TRBJ1-1	CASSPRGQGNTEAFF	TGTGCCAGCAGTCCCCGTGGGCAGGGGAACACTGAAGCTTTCTTT
TRBV5-1	.	TRBD1	TRBJ2-3	CASSFNPRQGAGDTQYF	TGCGCCAGCAGCTTTAATCCCAGACAGGGGGCGGGCGATACGCAGTATTTT
TRBV20-1	.	.	TRBJ2-1	CSARDHAGSYNEQFF	TGCAGTGCTAGAGATCACGCGGGCTCTTACAATGAGCAGTTCTTC
TRBV28	.	.	TRBJ2-3	CATQPHKASTDTQYF	TGTGCCACCCAACCCCATAAGGCTAGCACAGATACGCAGTATTTT
TRBV6-2/TRBV6-3	.	.	TRBJ2-1	CASSGIAVGGQFF	TGTGCCAGCAGTGGAATAGCGGTTGGGGGGCAGTTCTTC
TRBV14	.	.	TRBJ2-1	CASSPQGQFF	TGTGCCAGCAGCCCTCAGGGGCAGTTCTTC
TRBV10-2	.	TRBD2	TRBJ2-7	CASSLFGTRDHEQYF	TGCGCCAGCAGCCTCTTTGGGACTAGGGACCACGAGCAGTACTTC
TRBV12-3/TRBV12-4	.	TRBD2	TRBJ2-7	CASRSSGSSYEQYF	TGTGCCAGCAGGTCTAGCGGGAGCTCCTACGAGCAGTACTTC
TRBV18	few	.	TRBJ2-7	CASSPFGQGGTYEQYF	TGTGCCAGCTCACCTTTCGGGCAGGGGGGAACCTACGAGCAGTACTTC
TRBV7-2	.	.	TRBJ2-3	CASSLVLAGPRDTQYF	TGTGCCAGCAGCTTAGTACTCGCGGGGCCCAGGGATACGCAGTATTTT
TRBV3-1	many	.	TRBJ2-3	CASSQWPSIQEDTQYF	TGTGCCAGCAGCCAATGGCCTAGCATTCAGGAAGATACGCAGTATTTT
TRBV5-4	.	.	TRBJ2-5	CASSLYSQRETQYF	TGTGCCAGCAGCTTGTACTCCCAACGGGAGACCCAGTACTTC
TRBV13	.	.	TRBJ2-7	CASSHRDWGMEQYF	TGTGCCAGCAGCCACCGGGACTGGGGAATGGAGCAGTACTTC
TRBV29-1	.	.	TRBJ1-2	CSVANANYGYTF	TGCAGCGTTGCCAACGCTAACTATGGCTACACCTTC
TRBV20-1	few	.	TRBJ2-3	CSAGGGGTDTQYF	TGCAGTGCTGGGGGCGGGGGCACAGATACGCAGTATTTT
TRBV5-1	.	TRBD1	TRBJ1-5	CASSPNTGGNQPQHF	TGCGCCAGCAGCCCCAACACAGGGGGCAATCAGCCCCAGCATTTT
TRBV18	.	TRBD1	TRBJ1-4	CASSLTGNNEKLFF	TGTGCCAGCTCACTGACAGGGAATAATGAAAAACTGTTTTTT
TRBV21-1	few	.	TRBJ2-5	CASSKDVDMETQYF	TGTGCCAGCAGCAAAGACGTGGATATGGAGACCCAGTACTTC
TRBV2	.	.	TRBJ1-2	CASSDPGHNNYGYTF	TGTGCCAGCAGTGACCCGGGACACAATAACTATGGCTACACCTTC
TRBV6-5	few	.	TRBJ2-3	CASSYKWVSDTQYF	TGTGCCAGCAGTTACAAGTGGGTTTCAGATACGCAGTATTTT
TRBV29-1	.	.	TRBJ2-7	CSVGILSEQYF	TGCAGCGTCGGGATTCTCTCCGAGCAGTACTTC
TRBV5-1	few	TRBD2	TRBJ2-3	CASSSMGLAGTDTQYF	TGCGCCAGCAGCTCTATGGGACTAGCGGGCACAGATACGCAGTATTTT
TRBV4-2	.	TRBD2	TRBJ2-3	CASSQQQGTSGGRLGKAQITQYF	TGTGCCAGCAGCCAACAACAGGGAACTAGCGGGGGGCGCCTAGGAAAGGCACAGATAACGCAGTATTTT
TRBV12-3/TRBV12-4	many	.	TRBJ1-1	CASSYIVNTEAFF	TGTGCCAGCAGTTATATTGTGAACACTGAAGCTTTCTTT
TRBV10-3	.	.	TRBJ1-5	CATSRNGGNQPQHF	TGTGCCACCTCCCGGAATGGTGGAAATCAGCCCCAGCATTTT
TRBV7-8	few	.	TRBJ2-7	CASSLPSPTYEQYF	TGTGCCAGCAGCTTACCAAGCCCTACCTACGAGCAGTACTTC
TRBV7-9	few	.	TRBJ1-2	CASSYDGGSYGYTF	TGTGCCAGCAGCTACGACGGGGGTAGCTATGGCTACACCTTC
TRBV12-3/TRBV12-4	few	TRBD1	TRBJ2-3	CASGLRGWGTDTQYF	TGTGCCAGCGGCCTCAGGGGGTGGGGCACAGATACGCAGTATTTT
TRBV11-2	.	TRBD2	TRBJ2-4	CASSRTDPGGLAKNIQYF	TGTGCCAGCAGCAGAACGGATCCGGGGGGATTAGCCAAAAACATTCAGTACTTC
TRBV6-1	.	.	TRBJ1-2	CASSSQWEGGYTF	TGTGCCAGCAGTAGCCAATGGGAGGGGGGCTACACCTTC
TRBV18	.	.	TRBJ2-3	CASSPGGGHGDTQYF	TGTGCCAGCTCACCAGGGGGGGGCCACGGAGATACGCAGTATTTT
TRBV9	.	TRBD2	TRBJ2-7	CASSVSGRYDEQYF	TGTGCCAGCAGCGTTAGCGGGAGGTACGACGAGCAGTACTTC
TRBV7-9	few	.	TRBJ1-5	CASSLGGAGVPQHF	TGTGCCAGCAGCTTAGGCGGGGCGGGTGTCCCCCAGCATTTT
TRBV18	few	.	TRBJ2-5	CASSPPGPVTQYF	TGTGCCAGCTCACCACCGGGACCTGTGACCCAGTACTTC
TRBV18	.	TRBD1	TRBJ2-7	CASSRTGEQYF	TGTGCCAGCTCACGGACAGGGGAGCAGTACTTC
TRBV5-1	few	.	TRBJ1-1	CASSRGGLAERTEAFF	TGCGCCAGCTCTAGGGGGGGGCTGGCAGAAAGGACTGAAGCTTTCTTT